This entry lists 27 T cell receptor beta chains sequenced from one sample in a study of blood T cells in healthy people across ages. A J-beta primer mix and a sample-barcoded 5' primer were used in a second PCR of roughly 7 to 12 cycles. TCRdb re-derived calls from the 5' RACE reads in MiXCR, one entry per CDR3 protein. The top ten clones hold around 41% of a sample with fewer than 950,000 distinct CDR3 sequences, 50% to 65% of them seen once. The sequencing sample was made of blood. These receptors originate from an elderly man in good health.

The rearrangement links TRBV14 to TRBJ1-2, with D unclear. V was trimmed by 2 bases and J by 8 bases, leaving 12 bases between them. The CDR3 runs 13 residues. Germline assignment: CDR1 SGHDN and CDR2 FVKESK. The CDR3 here is CASSQIAWAGYTF. The CDR3, as DNA: TGTGCCAGCAGCCAAATAGCCTGGGCCGGCTACACCTTC. Filled out from reference TRBV14 and TRBJ1-2, the complete variable domain reads EAGVTQFPSHSVIEKGQTVTLRCDPISGHDNLYWYRRVMGKEIKFLLHFVKESKQDESGMPNNRFLAERTGGTYSTLKVQPAELEDSGVYFCASSQIAWAGYTFGSGTRLTVV.

The chain employs TRBV27 and TRBJ1-4; possibly TRBD1 for D (5 bases). This CDR3 spans 15 amino acids. The ends were cut back, 5 bases at V and 7 bases at J, with 17 bases in the middle. Germline assignment: CDR1 MNHEY and CDR2 SMNVEV (reference sequence). CDR3 nucleotide sequence: TGTGCCAGCAGTCAACGCCAGGAAAGGGGTGAAAAACTGTTTTTT. Protein product: CASSQRQERGEKLFF.

The J gene is TRBJ2-3, the V gene TRBV12-3 or TRBV12-4; D is ambiguous. Between the trimmed V and J ends, which lost 4 bases and 14 bases, there was a span of 13 bases. This CDR3 contains 11 residues. CDR3 amino acids: CASSSIRYAYF. CDR3 DNA sequence: TGTGCCAGCAGTTCAATTAGATACGCGTATTTT.

This clonotype was recorded once. The chain is built from TRBV6-5 and TRBJ2-1; TRBD2 might be the D (5 bases). Germline lookup yields CDR1 MNHEY and CDR2 SVGAGI. Trimming shortened V by 2 bases and J by 0 bases, and 17 bases separated the two germline ends. The CDR3 runs to 18 residues. CDR3 residues: CASSYRGSAMGSYNEQFF. CDR3 DNA: TGTGCCAGCAGTTACCGCGGGTCAGCTATGGGCTCCTACAATGAGCAGTTCTTC.

This chain links TRBV10-3 with TRBJ1-2; TRBD1 matches at 8 bases. Germline CDR1 is ENHRY and CDR2 is SYGVKD. The junction had 4 bases not matched to a gene; V was cut back by 2 bases and J by 2 bases. This CDR3 comprises 15 residues. In nucleotides, the CDR3 is TGTGCCATCAGTGAGCCTTGGACAGGGAACTATGGCTACACCTTC. Protein sequence: CAISEPWTGNYGYTF.

The CDR3 loop reads CASSPGDQEYF. The CDR3 region has the DNA TGTGCCAGCTCACCAGGGGACCAGGAGTATTTT. This chain links TRBV18 with TRBJ2-3; D assignment may be TRBD1 or TRBD2 (5 bases each). This CDR3 has 11 amino acids. Germline CDR1 reads KGHSH; CDR2 reads LQKENI. The V gene lost 2 bases and the J gene lost 13 bases, with 10 bases spanning the gap.

The chain has TRBV3-1 and TRBJ2-7, with D unresolved. The CDR3 spans 14 residues. Trimming took 4 bases from V and 0 from J, leaving 10 bases between them. CDR1 is LGHDT, CDR2 YNNKEL, per germline (reference sequence). CDR3 in amino acids: CASSRLPSSYEQYF. The CDR3, as DNA: TGTGCCAGCAGCCGATTACCTAGCTCCTACGAGCAGTACTTC.

This chain links TRBV20-1 with TRBJ2-3; 9 positions match TRBD1. The V gene's germline CDR1 is DFQATT and CDR2 SNEGSKA (reference sequence). CDR3 size: 13 residues. J lost 14 bases, V lost 2 bases, and 11 bases had no gene match. The CDR3 is CSARRTGGRYAYF. CDR3 sequence (DNA): TGCAGTGCTAGACGAACAGGGGGCAGATACGCGTATTTT.

The chain is built from TRBV30 and TRBJ2-5; possible D gene TRBD1, 5 bases. In germline, CDR1 is GTSNPN, CDR2 SVGIG (reference sequence). Trimming left V 2 bases short and J 1 base short, with 11 bases between. The CDR3 totals 14 residues. The CDR3, as DNA: TGTGCCTGGAGTTTGGAAGGGGTCCAAGAGACCCAGTACTTC. Its protein is CAWSLEGVQETQYF.

V gene TRBV29-1 combines with J gene TRBJ2-1, with 8 positions matching TRBD2. V shed 5 bases, J shed 3 bases, and the junction held 12 bases outside the gene matches. Germline-derived CDR1 and CDR2 are SQVTM and ANQGSEA. The CDR3 extends over 16 amino acids. The chain's CDR3 is CSVFGHWAGGYNEQFF. The CDR3 region has the DNA TGCAGCGTTTTTGGCCACTGGGCGGGAGGCTACAATGAGCAGTTCTTC.

J is TRBJ1-2 and V is TRBV5-1; 9 nucleotides agree with TRBD1. There are 14 residues in the CDR3. V lost 0 bases and J lost 8; bases outside the gene matches: 5. CDR1 is SGHRS and CDR2 is YFSETQ in the germline V gene. This CDR3 reads CASSLVQGADGYTF. In DNA form, the CDR3 reads TGCGCCAGCAGCTTGGTACAGGGGGCAGACGGCTACACCTTC.

Here the CDR3 DNA reads TGTGCCAGCAGTTTCCGGGACACCCCTGTAAACATTCAGTACTTC. Amino acids: CASSFRDTPVNIQYF. This rearrangement joins TRBV27 to TRBJ2-4, with D possibly being TRBD1 (6 bases). Germline V gene lookup returns CDR1 MNHEY and CDR2 SMNVEV (reference sequence). The CDR3 covers 15 residues. V lost 3 bases and J 6 bases, leaving 15 bases between the germline ends.

This clonotype was observed once. The junction differs from germline at one of its ends, possibly a read error. CDR3 bases: TGCAGCGTCGCCAGCGGGAGACGCCCTAGCACAGCTACGCAGTATTTT. It translates to CSVASGRRPSTATQYF. The J gene is TRBJ2-3, the V gene TRBV29-1; 8 positions match TRBD2. The CDR3 consists of 16 residues. Germline V gives CDR1 SQVTM, CDR2 ANQGSEA.

The chain couples TRBV9 to TRBJ2-3; 7 positions match TRBD1. The V and J ends lost 3 bases and 0 bases, in that order; junction bases with no gene match: 16. CDR3 length: 19 residues. The germline V gene encodes CDR1 SGDLS and CDR2 YYNGEE. The CDR3: CASSGKKRDSRSSTDTQYF. CDR3 in DNA: TGTGCCAGCAGCGGGAAAAAACGGGACAGCAGATCTAGCACAGATACGCAGTATTTT.

The V and J genes are TRBV9 and TRBJ2-4; D is perhaps TRBD1 (5 bases). The J call may be incorrect, as the DNA end agrees better with TRBJ2-7. This CDR3 region has 16 residues. Germline V lookup: CDR1 SGDLS, CDR2 YYNGEE. The DNA for the CDR3 is TGTGCCAGCAGCGCTGATACAGGCTTCCGAACTGGCGAGCAGTACTTC. It is translated as CASSADTGFRTGEQYF.

This chain uses TRBV9 with TRBJ1-1; TRBD1 matches at 7 bases. The junction had 12 bases not matched to a gene; V was cut back by 3 bases and J by 1 base. Germline V CDR1 and CDR2: SGDLS, YYNGEE. This CDR3 comprises 17 residues. CDR3 DNA sequence: TGTGCCAGCAGCGCTAGCCTTACAGGGGCAGGGAACACTGAAGCTTTCTTT. Translation gives CASSASLTGAGNTEAFF.

V usage is TRBV5-1 and J usage is TRBJ2-7, with TRBD1 identical over 8 bases. The germline gives CDR1 SGHRS, CDR2 YFSETQ. The CDR3 contains 14 residues. V lost 3 bases to trimming and J lost 3 bases; unmatched junction nucleotides: 5. The CDR3 here is CASSSQGALYEQYF. The CDR3 DNA reads TGCGCCAGCAGCTCGCAGGGGGCGCTCTACGAGCAGTACTTC.

The rearrangement links TRBV7-2 to TRBJ2-5; D is tentatively TRBD1 or TRBD2 (5 bases each). The CDR3 is made up of 14 amino acids. Looked up from germline, CDR1 is SGHTA and CDR2 is FQGNSA. Trimming removed 5 bases at V and 6 bases at J, with 16 bases between. CDR3 in DNA: TGTGCCAGCAGCCCGCTAATGCAGGGACAGACCCAGTACTTC. Translation: CASSPLMQGQTQYF.

J is TRBJ1-5 and V is TRBV7-3, with TRBD1 identical over 8 bases. V was pared by 5 bases and J by 6 bases, with 3 bases of the junction left unmatched. The CDR3 extends over 13 amino acids. The germline V gene has CDR1 SGHTA and CDR2 FQGTGA. The CDR3 reads CASSITGGQPQHF. For the CDR3, the DNA is TGTGCCAGCAGCATCACAGGGGGTCAGCCCCAGCATTTT.

This clonotype showed up just a few times. The rearrangement links TRBV11-1 to TRBJ2-3, with D perhaps assigned TRBD1 or TRBD2 (5 bases each). The CDR3 loop spans 15 amino acids. Germline V gene data show CDR1 as SGHAT and CDR2 as FQDESV (reference sequence). V gave up 6 bases and J gave up 2 bases, with 15 bases separating them. As DNA, the CDR3 is TGTGCCAGCAGGAGTCGGGACCGCCCCACAGATACGCAGTATTTT. It yields the protein CASRSRDRPTDTQYF.

V usage is TRBV3-1 and J usage is TRBJ2-5, with TRBD2 identical over 7 bases. The CDR3 is 16 residues long. The germline gives CDR1 LGHDT, CDR2 YNNKEL (reference sequence). V gave up 4 bases and J gave up 3 bases; unmatched junction bases: 11. The DNA of the CDR3 is TGTGCCAGCAGCCCTCGATCTAGCGCGGGGGAAGAGACCCAGTACTTC. This translates into CASSPRSSAGEETQYF.

This clonotype has more than one count but fewer than ten. The V and J genes are TRBV15 and TRBJ1-1; no clear D. The CDR3 length is 11 residues. CDR1 LNHNV and CDR2 YYDKDF come from the germline V gene (reference sequence). V gave up 5 bases and J gave up 1 base, with 2 bases separating them. The CDR3 reads CATSRNTEAFF. As DNA, the CDR3 is TGTGCCACCAGCCGGAACACTGAAGCTTTCTTT.

This clonotype has a count of ten or more. This chain joins TRBV4-2 and TRBJ2-7; TRBD2 is a possible D gene (6 bases). Trimming cost V 0 bases and J 7 bases, with 19 bases left between them. The CDR3 is 16 residues long. The V gene's germline CDR1 is LGHNA and CDR2 YNFKEQ. The CDR3 sequence is CASSQDRRETVWEQYF. Written as DNA, the CDR3 is TGTGCCAGCAGCCAAGATCGGAGGGAGACAGTGTGGGAGCAGTACTTC.

The chain combines TRBV3-1 with TRBJ2-3, with D perhaps TRBD2 (5 bases). CDR3 length: 19 amino acids. CDR1 is LGHDT, CDR2 YNNKEL, per germline (reference sequence). V shed 5 bases and J shed 2 bases, with 26 bases lying between them. The CDR3 sequence: CASSSRTPPWARATDTQYF. CDR3 coding DNA: TGTGCCAGCAGCTCCAGGACCCCCCCCTGGGCGAGGGCCACAGATACGCAGTATTTT.

The chain uses TRBV12-3 or TRBV12-4 and TRBJ1-1; 9 nucleotides align to TRBD1. V lost 6 bases, J lost 5 bases, and 25 bases stayed unmatched. This CDR3 comprises 20 residues. CDR3 protein: CASSKKGTGLWERARTEAFF. The CDR3, as DNA: TGTGCCAGCAGCAAGAAGGGGACAGGGTTATGGGAGCGGGCTCGGACTGAAGCTTTCTTT.

This clonotype was picked up one time. This chain uses TRBV7-2 with TRBJ2-3; TRBD2 aligns across 7 bases. The CDR3 loop spans 15 amino acids. V trimming: 1 base; J trimming: 14 bases; junction bases outside the gene matches: 15. The V gene's germline CDR1 is SGHTA and CDR2 FQGNSA. CDR3 sequence (DNA): TGTGCCAGCAGCTTAGTCGGGGGAGGGCACAGATACGCGTATTTT. It yields the protein CASSLVGGGHRYAYF.

The genes are TRBV12-3 or TRBV12-4 and TRBJ1-2; TRBD1 matches at 12 bases. V was clipped by 7 bases and J by 2 bases; unmatched bases: 2. This CDR3 contains 14 residues. CDR3 residues: CASMGTGGNYGYTF. The CDR3 coding sequence is TGTGCCAGCATGGGGACAGGGGGCAACTATGGCTACACCTTC.